Below are 18 T cell receptor beta chains sequenced from a single sample in a study of shared clonotypes between healthy human individuals. The table came from immunoSEQ multiplex PCR; TCRdb's copy has only in-frame clones and leaves some out. This table has over 2 million clones, 90% to 95% appearing once. Sequencing input: naive CD4+ T cells sorted from blood. Subset denoted: CD45RA+ positively selected. These receptors were collected from a man aged 18-30 years in good health.

This chain joins TRBV7-9 and TRBJ2-3, with TRBD2 matching over 7 bases. The length of the CDR3 is 17 residues. Trimming removed 1 base from V and 3 bases from J; junction bases left unmatched: 10. Per the germline V gene, CDR1 is SEHNR and CDR2 is FQNEAQ (reference sequence). The CDR3 protein is CASSLDGGLDETDTQYF. Written as DNA, the CDR3 is TGTGCCAGCAGCTTAGATGGAGGACTAGATGAGACAGATACGCAGTATTTT.

The gene calls are TRBV6-1 and TRBJ1-2, with D unclear. This CDR3 has 15 amino acids. Germline lookup yields CDR1 MNHNS and CDR2 SASEGT. V lost 1 base and J lost 0, with 9 bases in between. CDR3 residues: CASSEDTGSNYGYTF. The CDR3 DNA sequence: TGTGCCAGCAGTGAAGACACCGGTTCTAACTATGGCTACACCTTC.

About this clone itself: Different DNA sequences within this sample yield the same CDR3. The genes are TRBV7-3 and TRBJ1-5; D is ambiguous. The CDR3 covers 13 residues. Germline V gene data show CDR1 as SGHTA and CDR2 as FQGTGA. V lost 1 base and J 1 base, leaving 2 bases between the germline ends. The DNA of the CDR3 is TGTGCCAGCAGCTTAAACAGCAATCAGCCCCAGCATTTT. It translates to CASSLNSNQPQHF.

The rearrangement joins TRBV30 to TRBJ1-2; the D gene is possibly TRBD1 (5 bases). V dropped 0 bases and J dropped 8 bases, with 13 bases sitting between them. This CDR3 is built from 13 residues. The V gene's germline CDR1 is GTSNPN and CDR2 SVGIG (reference sequence). The CDR3 spells CAWSVAGSGGYTF. CDR3 bases: TGTGCCTGGAGTGTAGCAGGGTCGGGCGGCTACACCTTC.

The chain combines TRBV21-1 with TRBJ1-6. TRBV21-1 is annotated as a pseudogene. The CDR3 totals 15 residues. The CDR3 protein is CASSSRRTSNSPLHF. CDR3 bases: TGTGCCAGCAGCAGCCGCCGGACCTCTAATTCACCCCTCCACTTT.

The chain couples TRBV6-6 to TRBJ1-2, with TRBD1 matching 10 bases. CDR3 size: 14 residues. The germline CDR1 and CDR2 sequences are MNHNY and SVGAGI (reference sequence). Germline trimming cut 4 bases from V and 8 bases from J; bases unmatched to any gene: 7. CDR3 loop: CASSSRDRGDGYTF. The CDR3 region has the DNA TGTGCCAGCAGTTCCCGGGACAGGGGTGACGGCTACACCTTC.

The chain combines TRBV28 with TRBJ2-7, with D perhaps being TRBD1 or TRBD2 (5 bases each). V lost 6 bases, J lost 1 base, and 13 bases lay in between. Germline V gives CDR1 MDHEN, CDR2 SYDVKM. The CDR3 is 14 residues long. CDR3 bases: TGTGCCAGCAGGACGTCGGGACCTTCCTACGAGCAGTACTTC. Protein sequence: CASRTSGPSYEQYF.

The rearrangement uses TRBV5-1 and TRBJ1-4, with a tentative D call TRBD1 (6 bases). The CDR3 is 16 amino acids. Germline-derived CDR1 and CDR2 are SGHRS and YFSETQ. V shed 3 bases and J shed 7 bases, with 19 bases lying between them. CDR3 amino acids: CASSYSNRAGGEKLFF. CDR3 in DNA: TGCGCCAGCAGCTATTCAAACAGGGCTGGGGGTGAAAAACTGTTTTTT.

The chain links TRBV28 to TRBJ1-2; 7 nucleotides agree with TRBD1. The CDR3 is made up of 13 amino acids. Germline V CDR1 and CDR2: MDHEN, SYDVKM. V gave up 8 bases and J gave up 2 bases; unmatched junction bases: 5. The CDR3 spells CASGRGGNYGYTF. CDR3 in DNA: TGTGCCAGCGGCAGGGGGGGAAACTATGGCTACACCTTC.

The CDR3 nucleotides read TGTGCCAGCAGTCTCGGACAGGGGGCTAATGAAAAACTGTTTTTT. This translates into CASSLGQGANEKLFF. The V call is TRBV27, the J call TRBJ1-4; 10 bases agree with TRBD1. Germline loops: CDR1 MNHEY, CDR2 SMNVEV (reference sequence). Unmatched junction bases numbered 3, after V lost 5 bases and J lost 3 bases. This CDR3 has 15 residues.

The chain is built from TRBV5-6 and TRBJ2-1; D possibly corresponds to TRBD2 (7 bases). Germline V gene data show CDR1 as SGHDT and CDR2 as YYEEEE. The CDR3 is 17 amino acids. V was clipped by 3 bases and J by 3 bases, with 19 bases between them. CDR3 in DNA: TGTGCCAGCAGCTCTTTCGGAGTCGGGGGGCTCTACAATGAGCAGTTCTTC. The encoded protein is CASSSFGVGGLYNEQFF.

This clone appeared a single time. V usage is TRBV5-6 and J usage is TRBJ2-3, with 9 bases that match TRBD1. Germline trimming cut 4 bases from V and 6 bases from J; bases unmatched to any gene: 12. The V gene's germline CDR1 is SGHDT and CDR2 YYEEEE. This CDR3 has 16 amino acids. The CDR3: CASSPTAGQGVDTQYF. CDR3 nucleotide sequence: TGTGCCAGCAGCCCTACTGCGGGACAGGGTGTTGATACGCAGTATTTT.

The V call is TRBV6-5, the J call TRBJ2-7; D is perhaps TRBD2 (6 bases). The CDR3 is made up of 15 amino acids. The ends were cut back, 6 bases at V and 2 bases at J, with 17 bases in the middle. Germline CDR1 MNHEY, CDR2 SVGAGI. CDR3 amino acids: CASRFSGEVTYEQYF. CDR3 nucleotide sequence: TGTGCCAGCAGATTTAGCGGAGAAGTTACCTACGAGCAGTACTTC.

The chain couples TRBV23-1 to TRBJ2-7; 7 nucleotides line up with TRBD1. TRBV23-1 is marked as an open reading frame, function uncertain. V shed 3 bases and J 3 bases; nucleotides not matched to a gene: 14. The CDR3 has 17 residues. The CDR3 DNA reads as TGCGCCAGCAGTCACCCTTTAGACAGGGTGGGTCACTACGAGCAGTACTTC. Amino acid sequence: CASSHPLDRVGHYEQYF.

The J gene is TRBJ1-6, the V gene TRBV7-9, with TRBD1 as a possible D gene (6 bases). In germline, CDR1 is SEHNR, CDR2 FQNEAQ (reference sequence). The V and J ends lost 3 bases and 7 bases respectively, with 10 bases between them. This CDR3 is 14 amino acids long. The CDR3 coding sequence is TGTGCCAGCAGCTTCGGGGGGCAAAATTCACCCCTCCACTTT. Amino acid sequence: CASSFGGQNSPLHF.

There are a few counts of this clone. The rearrangement links TRBV19 to TRBJ1-6; unclear D gene. The V gene lost 1 base and the J gene lost 9 bases, with 7 bases spanning the gap. The germline CDR1 and CDR2 sequences are LNHDA and SQIVND (reference sequence). The CDR3 spans 13 residues. The CDR3 reads CASSIAGSSPLHF. CDR3 nucleotide sequence: TGTGCCAGTAGTATAGCCGGATCTTCACCCCTCCACTTT.

A few counts support this clone. The genes are TRBV29-1 and TRBJ2-7, with D perhaps matching TRBD2 (6 bases). The CDR3 has 14 residues. Trimming shortened V by 1 base and J by 4 bases, and 14 bases separated the two germline ends. Germline lookup yields CDR1 SQVTM and CDR2 ANQGSEA. Written as DNA, the CDR3 is TGCAGCGTTGAAGTCCGGGAGAAGGGTTACGAGCAGTACTTC. It yields the protein CSVEVREKGYEQYF.

The rearrangement uses TRBV5-1 and TRBJ2-7; no reliable D call. This CDR3 contains 12 residues. Trimming shortened V by 4 bases and J by 4 bases, and 9 bases separated the two germline ends. Germline CDR1 and CDR2: SGHRS and YFSETQ. The CDR3 bases are TGCGCCAGCAGCCGCGTCTCGTACGAGCAGTACTTC. Protein: CASSRVSYEQYF.